This entry lists 4 T cell receptor beta chains sequenced from one sample in a study of CD8 T cells in ankylosing spondylitis. TCRdb re-analysed the 5' RACE reads in MiXCR, keeping a single row per CDR3 protein. This sample has about 400,000 distinct CDR3 sequences, with 20% to 25% found just once. Sequenced sample: blood, either unsorted or a sorted T cell fraction (not recorded which). Receptors were obtained from a male donor with ankylosing spondylitis or in good health (not recorded which).

This chain joins TRBV7-9 and TRBJ1-6; D is perhaps TRBD1 (5 bases). Germline loops: CDR1 SEHNR, CDR2 FQNEAQ (reference sequence). Trimming cost V 1 base and J 7 bases, with 11 bases left between them. This CDR3 is built from 15 residues. CDR3: CASSLEGLLNSPLHF. As DNA, the CDR3 is TGTGCCAGCAGCTTAGAGGGACTTCTAAATTCACCCCTCCACTTT.

This chain connects TRBV4-2 to TRBJ2-3, with D unresolved. Trimming stripped 0 bases from V and 3 bases from J, with 16 bases between. CDR1 is LGHNA and CDR2 is YNFKEQ in the germline V gene. The CDR3 runs 17 residues. CDR3 residues: CASSQDPRPGPTDTQYF. Written as DNA, the CDR3 is TGTGCCAGCAGCCAAGATCCCCGCCCAGGACCAACAGATACGCAGTATTTT.

The chain carries TRBV29-1 and TRBJ1-2, with no clear D. V was cut by 5 bases and J by 6 bases, with 10 bases left in between. Per germline, CDR1 SQVTM and CDR2 ANQGSEA. The CDR3 consists of 11 residues. As DNA, the CDR3 is TGCAGCGTTTGGTTGGAGGATGGCTACACCTTC. Amino acid sequence: CSVWLEDGYTF.

This sequence joins TRBV11-2 and TRBJ2-2; perhaps D is TRBD1 or TRBD2 (5 bases each). CDR1 and CDR2 from the germline V gene are SGHAT and FQNNGV. The CDR3 totals 17 residues. With 2 bases removed from V and 2 bases from J, the gap between germline ends came to 15 bases. CDR3 loop: CASSLYPGTANTGELFF. In DNA, the CDR3 is TGTGCCAGCAGCTTATATCCCGGGACGGCCAACACCGGGGAGCTGTTTTTT.